This T cell receptor beta chain was observed in a study of CD8+ T cells in alopecia areata. In each case, RNA was isolated and then reverse transcribed into cDNA as the sequencing template. Assay: immunoSEQ multiplex PCR; the TCRdb copy retains only in-frame clones and omits some. The table shows around 140,000 clones, with around 87% occurring only once. V lost 1 base and J lost 6, with 6 bases in between. The germline gives CDR1 SEHNR, CDR2 FQNEAQ (reference sequence). The CDR3 runs to 12 residues. The receptor was isolated from a human donor with alopecia areata. The sample here was CD8+ T cells sorted from blood, taken at week 0. The V gene is TRBV7-9, the J gene TRBJ1-2; unclear D gene. The CDR3 DNA reads as TGTGCCAGCAGCTTAGGGGTAGATGGCTACACCTTC. Amino acid sequence: CASSLGVDGYTF.